This is a list of T cell receptor beta chains from one sample in a study of T cell responses to AZD1222 COVID-19 vaccine. Repertoires were generated with immunoSEQ multiplex PCR, while TCRdb's copy carries only in-frame clones and drops some. This table holds fewer than 150,000 clones, approximately 86% found once. The sequencing used peripheral blood, collected on day 0 of AZD1222 vaccination. The receptors were sampled from an adult in good health. The CDR3 runs from the conserved cysteine through the conserved F or W. Fields, in order: J gene, CDR3 length, clone size, V gene, D gene, CDR3 DNA, CDR3 protein. A D gene is named only where the DNA matches it firmly. A row's size may be missing; if present it is once, few, many or a size class.

j_call: TRBJ2-7; cdr3_length: 15; clone_size: .; v_call: TRBV19; d_call: .; cdr3_nt: TGTGCCAGTAGTATATCTGACTCACTAACCTACGAGCAGTACTTC; cdr3_aa: CASSISDSLTYEQYF
j_call: TRBJ1-6; cdr3_length: 14; clone_size: .; v_call: TRBV28; d_call: .; cdr3_nt: TGTGCCAGCAGTTCACCCGGGGGTAATTCACCCCTCCACTTT; cdr3_aa: CASSSPGGNSPLHF
j_call: TRBJ2-2; cdr3_length: 18; clone_size: once; v_call: TRBV19; d_call: .; cdr3_nt: TGTGCCAGTAGTATAGATCCCCCCTCGCTATCGAACACCGGGGAGCTGTTTTTT; cdr3_aa: CASSIDPPSLSNTGELFF
j_call: TRBJ2-5; cdr3_length: 14; clone_size: .; v_call: TRBV5-1; d_call: TRBD1; cdr3_nt: TGCGCCAGCAGCTTAGGGACAGGGCAGGAGACCCAGTACTTC; cdr3_aa: CASSLGTGQETQYF
j_call: TRBJ1-2; cdr3_length: 13; clone_size: .; v_call: TRBV12-3/TRBV12-4; d_call: .; cdr3_nt: TGTGCCAGCAGCCAACAGTGGAACTATGGCTACACCTTC; cdr3_aa: CASSQQWNYGYTF
j_call: TRBJ2-7; cdr3_length: 14; clone_size: .; v_call: TRBV5-1; d_call: .; cdr3_nt: TGCGCCAGTGGAGAACAGGGACTTTCCTACGAGCAGTACTTC; cdr3_aa: CASGEQGLSYEQYF
j_call: TRBJ1-2; cdr3_length: 14; clone_size: .; v_call: TRBV19; d_call: TRBD1; cdr3_nt: TGTGCCAGTAGTCGCCGGGACAGGATATATGGCTACACCTTC; cdr3_aa: CASSRRDRIYGYTF
j_call: TRBJ1-1; cdr3_length: 14; clone_size: .; v_call: TRBV18; d_call: .; cdr3_nt: TGTGCCAGCTCACCAGTATGGGGCCGGACTGAAGCTTTCTTT; cdr3_aa: CASSPVWGRTEAFF
j_call: TRBJ2-7; cdr3_length: 17; clone_size: .; v_call: TRBV18; d_call: .; cdr3_nt: TGTGCCAGCTCACCACTGGGGGGCGCGGATATTATATACGAGCAGTACTTC; cdr3_aa: CASSPLGGADIIYEQYF
j_call: TRBJ1-4; cdr3_length: 15; clone_size: .; v_call: TRBV3-1/TRBV3-2; d_call: .; cdr3_nt: TGTGCCAGCAGCCGCGGCAGAGGATCTAATGAAAAACTGTTTTTT; cdr3_aa: CASSRGRGSNEKLFF
j_call: TRBJ1-5; cdr3_length: 17; clone_size: .; v_call: TRBV4-2; d_call: .; cdr3_nt: TGTGCCAGCAGCCAAGAGGTCGCGGGACGTGGGAATCAGCCCCAGCATTTT; cdr3_aa: CASSQEVAGRGNQPQHF
j_call: TRBJ2-7; cdr3_length: 15; clone_size: .; v_call: TRBV10-2; d_call: .; cdr3_nt: TGCGCCAGCAGTGAGAGGGCAGGGGCCCTCTACGAGCAGTACTTC; cdr3_aa: CASSERAGALYEQYF
j_call: TRBJ1-6; cdr3_length: 16; clone_size: .; v_call: TRBV14; d_call: .; cdr3_nt: TGTGCCAGCAGCCAAGATCTTAAGGGGCGGAATTCACCCCTCCACTTT; cdr3_aa: CASSQDLKGRNSPLHF
j_call: TRBJ1-1; cdr3_length: 14; clone_size: once; v_call: TRBV9; d_call: .; cdr3_nt: TGTGCCAGCAGCCACTGGGGGGAGAACACTGAAGCTTTCTTT; cdr3_aa: CASSHWGENTEAFF
j_call: TRBJ2-1; cdr3_length: 16; clone_size: .; v_call: TRBV28; d_call: TRBD2; cdr3_nt: TGTGCCAGCAGTTTTAGGAACTGGCGGGGGTCCAATGAGCAGTTCTTC; cdr3_aa: CASSFRNWRGSNEQFF
j_call: TRBJ1-1; cdr3_length: 13; clone_size: .; v_call: TRBV27; d_call: .; cdr3_nt: TGTGCCAGCAGTCCCGCGTCGAACACTGAAGCTTTCTTT; cdr3_aa: CASSPASNTEAFF
j_call: TRBJ2-2; cdr3_length: 14; clone_size: .; v_call: TRBV5-4; d_call: .; cdr3_nt: TGTGCCAGCAGCTACGGGGTGAACACCGGGGAGCTGTTTTTT; cdr3_aa: CASSYGVNTGELFF
j_call: TRBJ2-4; cdr3_length: 15; clone_size: .; v_call: TRBV5-6; d_call: TRBD1; cdr3_nt: TGTGCCAGCAGCTACGGGACAGGGAGTACAAACATTCAGTACTTC; cdr3_aa: CASSYGTGSTNIQYF
j_call: TRBJ1-5; cdr3_length: 15; clone_size: .; v_call: TRBV6-5; d_call: .; cdr3_nt: TGTGCCAGCAGTCGACACCCCACATCGTTGCAGCCCCAGCATTTT; cdr3_aa: CASSRHPTSLQPQHF
j_call: TRBJ1-1; cdr3_length: 14; clone_size: .; v_call: TRBV3-1/TRBV3-2; d_call: .; cdr3_nt: TGTGCCAGCAGCCAAGGATTCAAAGCTGGTGAAGCTTTCTTT; cdr3_aa: CASSQGFKAGEAFF
j_call: TRBJ1-5; cdr3_length: 15; clone_size: .; v_call: TRBV19; d_call: .; cdr3_nt: TGTGCCAGCGAAGGGACTGCTAATAGCAATCAGCCCCAGCATTTT; cdr3_aa: CASEGTANSNQPQHF
j_call: TRBJ2-7; cdr3_length: 16; clone_size: .; v_call: TRBV4-3; d_call: TRBD2; cdr3_nt: TGCGCCAGCAGCCAAGATGCCGGGGGGAGCTCCTACGAGCAGTACTTC; cdr3_aa: CASSQDAGGSSYEQYF
j_call: TRBJ1-2; cdr3_length: 13; clone_size: once; v_call: TRBV6-1; d_call: TRBD1; cdr3_nt: TGTGCCAGCAGTGAGCTGGGACAGGATGGCTACACCTTC; cdr3_aa: CASSELGQDGYTF
j_call: TRBJ2-7; cdr3_length: 15; clone_size: .; v_call: TRBV4-1; d_call: .; cdr3_nt: TGCGCCAGCAGCGCAACCCCAGGGAACATCTACGAGCAGTACTTC; cdr3_aa: CASSATPGNIYEQYF
j_call: TRBJ1-5; cdr3_length: 16; clone_size: .; v_call: TRBV28; d_call: .; cdr3_nt: TGTGCCAGCAGTTTATCCCTGGCCCAGGGAGGTCAGCCCCAGCATTTT; cdr3_aa: CASSLSLAQGGQPQHF
j_call: TRBJ2-7; cdr3_length: 15; clone_size: .; v_call: TRBV5-4; d_call: TRBD1; cdr3_nt: TGTGCCAGCAGCTCCCCAACCAGGGGGTCCAACGAGCAGTACTTC; cdr3_aa: CASSSPTRGSNEQYF
j_call: TRBJ1-4; cdr3_length: 14; clone_size: .; v_call: TRBV2; d_call: TRBD1; cdr3_nt: TGTGCCAGCAGGGGACAGGGCCTTAATAGGGGACTGTTTTTT; cdr3_aa: CASRGQGLNRGLFF